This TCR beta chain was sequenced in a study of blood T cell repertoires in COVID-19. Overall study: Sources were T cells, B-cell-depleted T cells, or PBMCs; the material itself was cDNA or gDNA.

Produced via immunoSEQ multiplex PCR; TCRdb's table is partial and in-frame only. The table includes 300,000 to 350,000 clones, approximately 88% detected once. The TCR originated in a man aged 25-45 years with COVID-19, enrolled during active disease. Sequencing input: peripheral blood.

CDR3 DNA: TGTGCCAGCACTTATCGATTACAGGGGGTTCCTACCTACGAGCAGTACTTC. Protein sequence: CASTYRLQGVPTYEQYF. The rearrangement uses TRBV6-2 or TRBV6-3 and TRBJ2-7, with 8 nucleotides matching TRBD1. Germline V gene sequence: CDR1 MNHEY, CDR2 SVGEGT. There are 17 residues in the CDR3. J gave up 2 bases and V 7 bases, and 16 bases lay outside the gene matches.